This TCR beta chain comes out of a study of blood T cells in healthy people across ages. The CDR3 spans 16 residues. Losses at the gene ends were 1 base for V and 2 bases for J; bases not matched to a gene: 7. Germline CDR1 is MGHRA and CDR2 is YSYEKL. With a J-beta primer mix and a sample-barcoded 5' primer, a second PCR ran roughly 7 to 11 cycles. TCRdb recomputed calls from the 5' RACE reads with MiXCR, one row per CDR3 protein. The sample records 750,000 to 950,000 distinct CDR3 sequences, 20% to 30% being singletons. This clonotype was counted only a few times. Its cognate antigen is unknown. Study-level results: Significant beta diversity loss was already apparent by age around 36, declining roughly linearly.

The sample was also reused in another study, on T cells of mothers and their children. That work adds: Reverse transcription into cDNA received all extracted RNA, at roughly 1.6 ug per 15 ul. Unrelated pairs and related pairs have their TCR recombination output shaped similarly by thymic selection.

Sequenced: blood. The chain has TRBV4-1 and TRBJ2-5, with 7 bases identical to TRBD1. The TCR originated in a boy younger than 18 in good health. CDR3 bases: TGCGCCAGCAGCCAAGGGACAGGCATAGTACAAGAGACCCAGTACTTC. Translated: CASSQGTGIVQETQYF.